This T cell receptor (beta chain) was sequenced for a study of T cell clonality in common variable immunodeficiency. Study results and caveats: Reportedly, TCR beta sequences from common variable immunodeficiency showed fewer deletions and N-nucleotide insertions.

CVID and control samples used equivalent genomic DNA input. Data came from immunoSEQ multiplex PCR; TCRdb stores just in-frame clones and leaves some out. Listed for the sample are about 31,000 clones, none seen a single time. This clone was observed at least ten times. Its antigen is unidentified. Diagnosis required reduced IgG, IgA and/or IgM with specific antibody deficiency. The source is a human donor with common variable immunodeficiency. Material: peripheral blood mononuclear cells.

CDR3 bases read: TGTGCCAGCAGCTTGGCCAACAGGGGGGCTGAA. Translation gives CASSLANRGAE. The entire CDR3 protein is CASSLANRGAEAFF. This chain uses TRBV5-4 with TRBJ1-1, with 8 nucleotides matching TRBD1. The DNA ends 3 residues before the CDR3 does, and the rest of the CDR3 is filled in from the germline J gene. CDR1 is SGHNT, CDR2 YYREEE, per germline (reference sequence). This CDR3 region has 14 residues. After removal of 0 bases from V and 6 bases from J, the junction contained 4 bases not matched to a gene. Filled out from reference TRBV5-4 and TRBJ1-1, the complete variable domain reads ETGVTQSPTHLIKTRGQQVTLRCSSQSGHNTVSWYQQALGQGPQFIFQYYREEENGRGNFPPRFSGLQFPNYSSELNVNALELDDSALYLCASSLANRGAEAFFGQGTRLTVV.